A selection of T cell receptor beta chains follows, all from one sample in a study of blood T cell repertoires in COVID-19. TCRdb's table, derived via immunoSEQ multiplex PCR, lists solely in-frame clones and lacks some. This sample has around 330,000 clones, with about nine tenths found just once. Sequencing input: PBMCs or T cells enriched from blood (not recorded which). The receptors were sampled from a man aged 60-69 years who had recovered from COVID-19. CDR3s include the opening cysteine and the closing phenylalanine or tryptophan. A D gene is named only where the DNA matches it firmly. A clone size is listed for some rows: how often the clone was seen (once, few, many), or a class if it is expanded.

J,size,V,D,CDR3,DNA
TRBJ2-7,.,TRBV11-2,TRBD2,CASSLGLGLAAYEQYF,TGTGCCAGCAGCTTGGGTTTGGGACTAGCAGCCTACGAGCAGTACTTC
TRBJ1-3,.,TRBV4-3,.,CASSAIPGIGNTIYF,TGCGCCAGCAGCGCAATACCAGGGATTGGAAACACCATATATTTT
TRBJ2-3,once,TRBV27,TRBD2,CASSLAPGASGRAGTDTQYF,TGTGCCAGCAGTTTAGCCCCTGGGGCTAGCGGGAGGGCGGGAACAGATACGCAGTATTTT
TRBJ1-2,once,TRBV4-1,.,CASSQVNRVAGYGYTF,TGCGCCAGCAGCCAAGTAAACCGCGTTGCGGGCTATGGCTACACCTTC
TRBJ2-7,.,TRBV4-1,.,CASSSFGTNYEQYF,TGCGCCAGCTCCAGCTTCGGGACAAACTACGAGCAGTACTTC
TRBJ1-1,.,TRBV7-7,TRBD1,CASSLASLGGGLLTEAFF,TGTGCTAGCAGCTTAGCCTCCCTTGGAGGGGGCCTGCTCACTGAAGCTTTCTTT
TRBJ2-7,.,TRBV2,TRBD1,CAIGTGNSYEQYF,TGTGCCATTGGGACAGGCAACTCCTACGAGCAGTACTTC
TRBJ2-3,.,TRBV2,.,CASSDRSRTDTQYF,TGTGCCAGCAGTGACCGGAGTCGCACAGATACGCAGTATTTT
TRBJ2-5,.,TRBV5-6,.,CASSLGTEVLGEGETQYF,TGTGCCAGCAGCTTGGGGACCGAGGTTTTGGGTGAGGGAGAGACCCAGTACTTC
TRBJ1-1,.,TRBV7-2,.,CASSPGQRNTEAFF,TGTGCCAGCAGCCCCGGCCAGCGGAACACTGAAGCTTTCTTT
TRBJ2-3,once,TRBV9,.,CASSALLFSRGGSPDTQYF,TGTGCCAGCAGCGCCCTCCTCTTCTCTCGGGGTGGGAGCCCAGATACGCAGTATTTT
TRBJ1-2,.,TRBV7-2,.,CASSLGGLYGYTF,TGTGCCAGCAGCTTAGGGGGCCTCTATGGCTACACCTTC
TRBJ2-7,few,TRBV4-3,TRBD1,CASSRTGASREQYF,TGCGCCAGCAGCCGGACAGGGGCCTCCCGCGAGCAGTACTTC
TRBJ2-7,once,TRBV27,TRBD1,CASSLYPDRTYEQYF,TGTGCCAGCAGTTTATACCCGGACAGGACCTACGAGCAGTACTTC
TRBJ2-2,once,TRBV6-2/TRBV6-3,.,CASSEGWGLSTGELFF,TGTGCCAGCAGCGAAGGGTGGGGGCTGAGCACCGGGGAGCTGTTTTTT
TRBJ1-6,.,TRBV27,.,CASSSATVRSPLHF,TGTGCCAGCAGCTCCGCGACAGTGAGGTCACCCCTCCACTTT
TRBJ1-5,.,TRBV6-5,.,CASGEGNQPQHF,TGTGCCAGCGGGGAGGGTAATCAGCCCCAGCATTTT
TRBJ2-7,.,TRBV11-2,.,CASSLDLPFRSSEQYF,TGTGCCAGCAGCTTAGATCTCCCTTTTCGGTCATCCGAGCAGTACTTC
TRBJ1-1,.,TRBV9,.,CASSVGGAGVNTEAFF,TGTGCCAGCAGCGTAGGAGGCGCAGGGGTGAACACTGAAGCTTTCTTT
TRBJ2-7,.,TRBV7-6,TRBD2,CASSPLADRPGQQYF,TGTGCCAGCAGCCCACTAGCGGACCGACCGGGGCAGCAGTACTTC
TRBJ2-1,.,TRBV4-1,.,CASSQDRESEQFF,TGCGCCAGCAGCCAAGACCGGGAGAGTGAGCAGTTCTTC
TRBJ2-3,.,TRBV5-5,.,CASSGGPGSDTQYF,TGTGCCAGCAGCGGTGGACCGGGAAGCGATACGCAGTATTTT
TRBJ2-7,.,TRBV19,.,CASSIEQGYEQYF,TGTGCCAGTAGTATAGAACAGGGTTACGAGCAGTACTTC
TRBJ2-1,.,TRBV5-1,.,CASFRDTGYNEQFF,TGCGCCAGCTTTAGGGACACCGGCTACAATGAGCAGTTCTTC
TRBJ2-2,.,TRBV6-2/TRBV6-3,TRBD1,CASSNVGTGNGGELFF,TGTGCCAGCAGTAACGTCGGGACAGGGAACGGCGGGGAGCTGTTTTTT
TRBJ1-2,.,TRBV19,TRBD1,CASSMLLPGQGMGYGYTF,TGTGCCAGTAGTATGTTACTCCCGGGACAGGGAATGGGCTATGGCTACACCTTC
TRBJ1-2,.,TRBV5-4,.,CASRNRDGYTF,TGTGCCAGCAGAAACAGGGATGGCTACACCTTC
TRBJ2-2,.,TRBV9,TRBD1,CASSARDRGFSPGELFF,TGTGCCAGCAGCGCCCGGGACAGGGGGTTTTCTCCCGGGGAGCTGTTTTTT
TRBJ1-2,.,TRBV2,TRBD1,CASNRQGLYGYTF,TGTGCCAGCAACCGACAGGGACTTTATGGCTACACCTTC
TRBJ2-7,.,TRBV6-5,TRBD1,CASTPKGTGLSEQYF,TGTGCCAGCACTCCAAAGGGGACAGGGTTGAGCGAGCAGTACTTC
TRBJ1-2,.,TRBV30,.,CAWSVPGFNYGYTF,TGTGCCTGGAGTGTCCCAGGGTTTAACTATGGCTACACCTTC
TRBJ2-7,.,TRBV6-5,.,CASSYSGPVPSYEQYF,TGTGCCAGCAGTTACTCGGGGCCAGTACCCTCCTACGAGCAGTACTTC
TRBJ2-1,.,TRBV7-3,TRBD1,CASSWTGDEQFF,TGTGCCAGCAGCTGGACAGGGGATGAGCAGTTCTTC
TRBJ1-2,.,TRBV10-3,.,CAIRPDRNSNYGYTF,TGTGCCATCAGGCCAGACAGAAATTCTAACTATGGCTACACCTTC
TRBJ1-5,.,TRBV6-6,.,CASRLDNSNQPQHF,TGTGCCAGCCGACTTGATAATAGCAATCAGCCCCAGCATTTT
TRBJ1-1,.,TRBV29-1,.,CSVEDRVPGRTEAFF,TGCAGCGTTGAAGATCGAGTGCCAGGGAGGACTGAAGCTTTCTTT
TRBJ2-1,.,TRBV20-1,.,CSASARNEQFF,TGCAGTGCTAGCGCTAGAAATGAGCAGTTCTTC
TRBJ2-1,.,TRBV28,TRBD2,CASSSAGGTDGEQFF,TGTGCCAGCAGTTCGGCGGGAGGGACCGACGGGGAGCAGTTCTTC